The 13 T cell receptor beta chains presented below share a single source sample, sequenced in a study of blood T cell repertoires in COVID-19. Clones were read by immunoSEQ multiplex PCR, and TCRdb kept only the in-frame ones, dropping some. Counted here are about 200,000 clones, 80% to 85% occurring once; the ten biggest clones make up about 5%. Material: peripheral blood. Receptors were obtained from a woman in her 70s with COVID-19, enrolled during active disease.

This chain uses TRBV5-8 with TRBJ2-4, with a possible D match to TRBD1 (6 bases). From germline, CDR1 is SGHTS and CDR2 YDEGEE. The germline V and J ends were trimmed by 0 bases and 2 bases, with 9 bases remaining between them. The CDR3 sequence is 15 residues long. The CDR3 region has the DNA TGTGCCAGCAGCTTGGTCAGGGGACCCAAAAACATTCAGTACTTC. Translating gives CASSLVRGPKNIQYF.

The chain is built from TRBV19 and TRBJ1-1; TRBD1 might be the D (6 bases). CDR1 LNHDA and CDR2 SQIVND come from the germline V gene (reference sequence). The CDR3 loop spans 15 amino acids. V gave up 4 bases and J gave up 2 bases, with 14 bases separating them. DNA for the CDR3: TGTGCCAGTAGTAGGGGGGGGACACTAAACACTGAAGCTTTCTTT. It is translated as CASSRGGTLNTEAFF.

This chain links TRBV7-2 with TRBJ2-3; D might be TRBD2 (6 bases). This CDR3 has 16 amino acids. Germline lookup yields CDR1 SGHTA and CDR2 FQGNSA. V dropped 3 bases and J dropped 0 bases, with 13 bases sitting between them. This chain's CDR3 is CASSFVGSISTDTQYF. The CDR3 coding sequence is TGTGCCAGCAGCTTTGTCGGGAGCATCAGCACAGATACGCAGTATTTT.

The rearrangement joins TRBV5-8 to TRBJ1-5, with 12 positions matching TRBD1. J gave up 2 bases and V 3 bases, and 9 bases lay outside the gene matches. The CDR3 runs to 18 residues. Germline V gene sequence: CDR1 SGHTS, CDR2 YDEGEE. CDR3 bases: TGTGCCAGCAGCTCGTCCGGGACAGGGGGCACGGGCAATCAGCCCCAGCATTTT. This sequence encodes CASSSSGTGGTGNQPQHF.

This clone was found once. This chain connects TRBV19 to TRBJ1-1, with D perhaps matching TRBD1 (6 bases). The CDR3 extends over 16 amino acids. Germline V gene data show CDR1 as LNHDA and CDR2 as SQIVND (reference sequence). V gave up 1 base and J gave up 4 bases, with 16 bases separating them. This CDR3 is CASSIVTGRGGTEAFF. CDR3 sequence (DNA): TGTGCCAGTAGTATAGTTACAGGGAGAGGGGGCACTGAAGCTTTCTTT.

The CDR3 here is CASRRLGDTGELFF. CDR3 in DNA: TGCGCCAGCCGACGACTAGGGGATACCGGGGAGCTGTTTTTT. The chain recombines TRBV10-2 with TRBJ2-2, with D maybe TRBD2 (6 bases). Trimming left V 8 bases short and J 5 bases short, with 15 bases between. CDR1 and CDR2 (germline): WSHSY, SAAADI. The CDR3 is 14 residues long.

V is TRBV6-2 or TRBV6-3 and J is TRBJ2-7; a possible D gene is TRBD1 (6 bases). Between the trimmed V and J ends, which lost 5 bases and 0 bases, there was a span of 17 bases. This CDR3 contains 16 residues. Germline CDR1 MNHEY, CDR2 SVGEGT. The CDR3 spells CASSPYKQGFSYEQYF. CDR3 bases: TGTGCCAGCAGTCCCTACAAACAGGGTTTCTCCTACGAGCAGTACTTC.

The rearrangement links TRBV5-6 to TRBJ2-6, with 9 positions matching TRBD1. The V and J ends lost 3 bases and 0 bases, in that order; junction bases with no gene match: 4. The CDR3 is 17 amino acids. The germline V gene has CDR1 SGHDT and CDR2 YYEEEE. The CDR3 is CASSWGTGNSGANVLTF. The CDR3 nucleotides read TGTGCCAGCAGCTGGGGGACAGGGAACTCTGGGGCCAACGTCCTGACTTTC.

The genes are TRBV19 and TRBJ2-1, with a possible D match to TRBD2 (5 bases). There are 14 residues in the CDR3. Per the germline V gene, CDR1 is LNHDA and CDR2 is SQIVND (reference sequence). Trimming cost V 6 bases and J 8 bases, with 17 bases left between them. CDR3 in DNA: TGTGCCAGTAGCCTAACTAGACTCCCGGATGAGCAGTTCTTC. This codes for CASSLTRLPDEQFF.

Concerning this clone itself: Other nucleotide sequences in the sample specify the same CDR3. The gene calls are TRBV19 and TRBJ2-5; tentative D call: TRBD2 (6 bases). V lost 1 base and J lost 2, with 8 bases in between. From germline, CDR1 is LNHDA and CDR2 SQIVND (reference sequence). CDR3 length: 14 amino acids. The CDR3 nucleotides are TGTGCCAGTAGTATAGGAGGAGGGCAAGAGACCCAGTACTTC. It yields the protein CASSIGGGQETQYF.

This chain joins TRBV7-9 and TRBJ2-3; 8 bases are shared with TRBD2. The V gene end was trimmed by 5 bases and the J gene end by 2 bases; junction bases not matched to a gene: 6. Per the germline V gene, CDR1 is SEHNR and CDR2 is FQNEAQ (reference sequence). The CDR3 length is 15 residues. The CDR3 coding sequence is TGTGCCAGCAGCCCCCCGGGGGGGTTCACAGATACGCAGTATTTT. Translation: CASSPPGGFTDTQYF.

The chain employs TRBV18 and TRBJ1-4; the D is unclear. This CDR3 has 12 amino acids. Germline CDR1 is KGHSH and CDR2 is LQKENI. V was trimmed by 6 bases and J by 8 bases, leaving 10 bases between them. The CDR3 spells CASSPDGEKLFF. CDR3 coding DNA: TGTGCCAGCTCCCCTGACGGGGAAAAACTGTTTTTT. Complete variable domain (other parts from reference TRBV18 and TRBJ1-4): NAGVMQNPRHLVRRRGQEARLRCSPMKGHSHVYWYRQLPEEGLKFMVYLQKENIIDESGMPKERFSAEFPKEGPSILRIQQVVRGDSAAYFCASSPDGEKLFFGSGTQLSVL.

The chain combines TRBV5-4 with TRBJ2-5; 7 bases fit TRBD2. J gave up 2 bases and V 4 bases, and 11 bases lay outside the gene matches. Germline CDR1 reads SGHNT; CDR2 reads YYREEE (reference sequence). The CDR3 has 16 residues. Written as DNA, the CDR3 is TGTGCCAGCAGCCTCCGGGGAGCGGGGAATCAAGAGACCCAGTACTTC. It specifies CASSLRGAGNQETQYF.